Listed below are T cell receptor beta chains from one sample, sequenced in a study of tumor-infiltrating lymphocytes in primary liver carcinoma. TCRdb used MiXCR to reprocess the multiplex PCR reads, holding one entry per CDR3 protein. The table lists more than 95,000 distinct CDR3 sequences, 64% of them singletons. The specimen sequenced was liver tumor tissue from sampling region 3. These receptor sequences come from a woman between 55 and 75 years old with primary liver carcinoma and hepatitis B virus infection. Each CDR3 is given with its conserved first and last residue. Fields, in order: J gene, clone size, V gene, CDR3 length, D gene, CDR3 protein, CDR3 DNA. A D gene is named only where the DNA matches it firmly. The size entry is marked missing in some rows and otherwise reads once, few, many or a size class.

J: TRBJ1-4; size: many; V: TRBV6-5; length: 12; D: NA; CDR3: CASIGTAEKLFF; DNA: TGTGCCAGCATCGGGACTGCGGAAAAACTGTTTTTT
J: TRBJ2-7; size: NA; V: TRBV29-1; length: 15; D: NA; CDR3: CSAETFSGYSYEQYF; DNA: TGCAGCGCTGAAACCTTTAGCGGATATTCCTACGAGCAGTACTTC
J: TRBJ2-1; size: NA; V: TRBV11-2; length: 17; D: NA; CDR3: CTSNLRGGLTGGFEQFF; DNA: TGTACCAGCAACCTACGAGGGGGACTAACGGGAGGTTTCGAGCAGTTCTTC
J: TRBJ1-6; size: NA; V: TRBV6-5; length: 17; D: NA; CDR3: CASNHSVGVGDNRPLHF; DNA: TGTGCCAGCAACCATAGTGTGGGCGTTGGGGATAATCGACCCCTCCACTTT
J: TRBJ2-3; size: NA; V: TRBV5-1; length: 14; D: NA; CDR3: CASQDTVSTDTQYF; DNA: TGCGCCAGTCAGGACACCGTAAGCACAGATACGCAGTATTTT
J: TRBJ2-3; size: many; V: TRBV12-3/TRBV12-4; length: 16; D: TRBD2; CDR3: CASSLSGTSGSYTQYF; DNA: TGTGCCAGCAGTCTTTCCGGGACTAGCGGGAGTTATACGCAGTATTTT
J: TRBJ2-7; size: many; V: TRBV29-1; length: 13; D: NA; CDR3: CSVVVQAGGEQYF; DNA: TGCAGCGTTGTGGTACAGGCGGGCGGCGAGCAGTACTTC
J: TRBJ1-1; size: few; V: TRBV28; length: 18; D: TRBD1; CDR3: CASSLLSFGQGLNTEAFF; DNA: TGTGCCAGCAGTTTGCTCAGCTTTGGACAGGGATTGAACACTGAAGCTTTCTTT
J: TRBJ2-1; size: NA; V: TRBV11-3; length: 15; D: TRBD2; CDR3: CASRLGTSGSHEQFF; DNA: TGTGCTAGCAGATTAGGGACTAGCGGGAGTCATGAGCAGTTCTTC
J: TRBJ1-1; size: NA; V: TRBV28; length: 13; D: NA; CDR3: CVSSFQGYTETFF; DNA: TGTGTCAGCAGTTTCCAGGGTTACACTGAAACTTTCTTT
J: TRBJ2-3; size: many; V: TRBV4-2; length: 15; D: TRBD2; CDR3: CASSRLAGETDTQYF; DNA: TGTGCCAGCAGCAGACTAGCGGGAGAGACAGATACGCAGTATTTT
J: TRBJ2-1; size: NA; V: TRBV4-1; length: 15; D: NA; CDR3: CASRHGGALENEQFF; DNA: TGCGCCAGCAGGCACGGCGGGGCCCTAGAGAATGAGCAGTTCTTC
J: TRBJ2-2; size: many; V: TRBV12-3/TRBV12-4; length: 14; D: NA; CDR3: CASSLDGNTGELFF; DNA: TGTGCCAGCAGTTTAGACGGGAACACCGGGGAGCTGTTTTTT
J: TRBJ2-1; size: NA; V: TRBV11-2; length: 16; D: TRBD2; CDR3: CTSSLVGLAGLNEQFF; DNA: TGTACCAGCAGCTTAGTGGGGCTAGCGGGACTGAATGAGCAGTTTTTC
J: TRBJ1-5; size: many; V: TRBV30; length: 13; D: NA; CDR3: CAWSWGPDQPQHF; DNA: TGTGCCTGGAGTTGGGGACCCGATCAGCCCCAGCATTTT
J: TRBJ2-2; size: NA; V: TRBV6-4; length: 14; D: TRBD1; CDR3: CASRTGGATGELLF; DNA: TGTGCCAGCCGGACAGGGGGCGCCACCGGGGAGCTGTTATTT
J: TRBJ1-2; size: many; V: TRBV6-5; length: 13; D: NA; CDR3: CASSGNSNYGYTF; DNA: TGTGCCAGCTCGGGAAACTCTAACTATGGCTACACCTTC
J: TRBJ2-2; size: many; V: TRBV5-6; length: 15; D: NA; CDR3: CASSLGLPNTGELFF; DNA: TGTGCCAGCAGCTTGGGACTACCGAACACCGGGGAGCTGTTTTTT
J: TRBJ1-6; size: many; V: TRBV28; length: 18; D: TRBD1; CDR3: CASSPMPGQGPYNSPLHF; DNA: TGTGCCAGCAGTCCAATGCCGGGACAGGGACCCTATAATTCACCCCTCCACTTT
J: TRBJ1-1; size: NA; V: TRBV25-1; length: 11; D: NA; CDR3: CASSESGEVFF; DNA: TGTGCCAGCAGTGAAAGTGGTGAAGTTTTCTTT
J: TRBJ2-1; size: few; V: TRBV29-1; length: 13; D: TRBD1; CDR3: CSVAYRRDSEQFF; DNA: TGCAGCGTTGCGTATCGACGGGACAGTGAGCAGTTCTTC
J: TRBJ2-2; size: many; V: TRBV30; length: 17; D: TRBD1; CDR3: CAWRKSGRGLNTGELFF; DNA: TGTGCCTGGAGGAAATCGGGCAGGGGGCTGAACACCGGGGAGCTGTTTTTT
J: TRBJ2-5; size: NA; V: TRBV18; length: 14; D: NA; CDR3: CASSLGRGQETQYF; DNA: TGTGCCAGCTCACTTGGCAGGGGCCAAGAGACCCAGTACTTC